The entry below describes one T cell receptor (beta chain). What it recognizes is unknown. This sample was included in a study of T cell responses to AZD1222 COVID-19 vaccine. Study results and limitations: Clonal diversity was possibly underestimated, and white British individuals and females predominated among donors. Unmutated variant regions are reportedly targeted by nearly half of spike-specific TCRs.

The data were produced by immunoSEQ multiplex PCR, yet TCRdb's version contains in-frame clones alone and is incomplete. The sample has about 42,000 clones; over 70% are singletons. The CDR3 runs to 13 residues. Deletions cut 5 bases from V and 2 bases from J, with 9 bases between. Looked up from germline, CDR1 is SGHNT and CDR2 is YENEEA. This clonotype originated in an adult who received the AZD1222 COVID-19 vaccine. This rearrangement joins TRBV11-3 to TRBJ1-1; weak D call: TRBD1 (6 bases). The sample consisted of peripheral blood, taken 28 days after the second AZD1222 dose. CDR3 nucleotides: TGTGCCAGCAGCCCCGGGACAAACACTGAAGCTTTCTTT. Translating gives CASSPGTNTEAFF.